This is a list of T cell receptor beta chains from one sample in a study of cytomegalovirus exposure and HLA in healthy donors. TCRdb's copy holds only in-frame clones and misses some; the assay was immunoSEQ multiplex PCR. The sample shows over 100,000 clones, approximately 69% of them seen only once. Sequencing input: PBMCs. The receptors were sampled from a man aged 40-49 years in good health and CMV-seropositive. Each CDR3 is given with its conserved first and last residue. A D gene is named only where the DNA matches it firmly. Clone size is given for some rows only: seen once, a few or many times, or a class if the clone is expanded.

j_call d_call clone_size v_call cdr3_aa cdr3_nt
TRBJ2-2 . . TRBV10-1 CASSKQGGELFF TGCGCCAGCAGCAAACAGGGCGGGGAGCTGTTTTTT
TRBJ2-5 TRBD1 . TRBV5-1 CASSPTRDRQQETQYF TGCGCCAGCAGCCCAACCCGGGACAGACAACAAGAGACCCAGTACTTC
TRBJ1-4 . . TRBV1 CTSSAGTGGFNEKLFF TGCACCAGCAGCGCCGGGACAGGGGGATTTAATGAAAAACTGTTTTTT
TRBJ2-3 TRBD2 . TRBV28 CASGTSGMGHTDTQYF TGTGCCAGCGGGACTAGCGGGATGGGGCACACAGATACGCAGTATTTT
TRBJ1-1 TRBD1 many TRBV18 CASSPSTGGTEAFF TGTGCCAGCTCACCATCTACAGGGGGGACTGAAGCTTTCTTT
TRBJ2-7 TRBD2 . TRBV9 CATRGDEQYF TGTGCCACCCGGGGGGACGAGCAGTACTTC
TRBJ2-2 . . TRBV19 CASSPGTRGSTGELFF TGTGCCAGTAGCCCCGGGACAAGGGGTAGCACCGGGGAGCTGTTTTTT
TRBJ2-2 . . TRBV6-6 CASRLQGLAGELFF TGTGCCAGCAGACTCCAGGGGTTAGCCGGGGAGCTGTTTTTT
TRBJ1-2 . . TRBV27 CASSRFENYGYTF TGTGCCAGCAGTCGATTTGAGAACTATGGCTACACCTTC
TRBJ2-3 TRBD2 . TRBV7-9 CASSLAGGSDTQYF TGTGCCAGCAGTCTAGCGGGGGGATCAGATACGCAGTATTTT
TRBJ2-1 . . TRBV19 CASSIRGSSYNEQFF TGTGCCAGTAGTATACGGGGTAGCTCCTACAATGAGCAGTTCTTC
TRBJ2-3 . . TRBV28 CASSPPGRISTDTQYF TGTGCCAGCAGTCCCCCGGGGAGGATTAGCACAGATACGCAGTATTTT
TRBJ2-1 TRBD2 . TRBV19 CASLKRGGTYNEQFF TGTGCCAGTCTAAAGCGGGGGGGCACCTACAATGAGCAGTTCTTC
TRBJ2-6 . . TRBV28 CASSTLRRSGANVLTF TGTGCCAGCAGCACACTCAGGAGGTCTGGGGCCAACGTCCTGACTTTC
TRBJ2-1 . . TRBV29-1 CSVAPWTGLGYNEQFF TGCAGCGTTGCCCCCTGGACTGGGCTTGGCTACAATGAGCAGTTCTTC
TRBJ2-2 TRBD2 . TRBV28 CASSPLAGEAGELFF TGTGCCAGCAGTCCTCTAGCGGGAGAGGCCGGGGAGCTGTTTTTT
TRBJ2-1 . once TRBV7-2 CASSTGVWQFF TGTGCCAGCAGCACGGGAGTGTGGCAGTTCTTC
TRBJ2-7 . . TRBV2 CATELGYEQYF TGTGCCACCGAACTAGGGTACGAGCAGTACTTC
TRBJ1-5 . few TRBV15 CATSRAWSYSNQPQHF TGTGCCACCAGCAGAGCCTGGAGTTATAGCAATCAGCCCCAGCATTTT
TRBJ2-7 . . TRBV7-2 CASSRDRSTYEQYF TGTGCCAGCAGCCGTGACAGGTCGACCTACGAGCAGTACTTC
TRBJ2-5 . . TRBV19 CASSIEGGKTQYF TGTGCCAGTAGTATAGAGGGAGGAAAGACCCAGTACTTC
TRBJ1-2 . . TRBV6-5 CASSPGYGLGYTF TGTGCCAGCAGTCCCGGGTATGGACTTGGCTACACCTTC
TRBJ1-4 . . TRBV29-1 CSVAGPGTNEKLFF TGCAGCGTAGCGGGGCCCGGGACTAATGAAAAACTATTTTTT
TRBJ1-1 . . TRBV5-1 CASSLAGGNTEAFF TGCGCCAGCAGCTTGGCGGGGGGGAACACTGAAGCTTTCTTT
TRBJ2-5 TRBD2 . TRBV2 CASSDSGGETQYF TGTGCCAGCAGTGACAGCGGGGGAGAGACCCAGTACTTC
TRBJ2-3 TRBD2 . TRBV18 CASSQSGGSSYTDTQYF TGTGCCAGCTCACAAAGCGGGGGGTCCTCTTACACAGATACGCAGTATTTT
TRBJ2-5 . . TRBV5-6 CASSLAAVGIQETQYF TGTGCCAGCAGCTTGGCAGCGGTGGGGATCCAAGAGACCCAGTACTTC
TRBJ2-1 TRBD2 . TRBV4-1 CASRETSGFYNEQFF TGCGCCAGCAGGGAGACTAGCGGATTCTACAATGAGCAGTTCTTC
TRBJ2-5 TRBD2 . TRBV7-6 CASSLGLAGRVKETQYF TGTGCCAGCAGCCTGGGACTAGCGGGGAGGGTTAAAGAGACCCAGTACTTC
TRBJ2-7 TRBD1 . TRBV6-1 CASSGQGPRGEQYF TGTGCCAGCAGTGGACAGGGTCCCAGGGGAGAGCAGTACTTC
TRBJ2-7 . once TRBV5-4 CASSLDTGGQYF TGTGCCAGCAGCTTGGACACAGGCGGTCAGTACTTC
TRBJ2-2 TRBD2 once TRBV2 CASSTSGRGTGELFF TGTGCCAGCAGCACTAGCGGGAGGGGTACCGGGGAGCTGTTTTTT
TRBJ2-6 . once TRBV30 CAWIQGVRSGANVLTF TGTGCCTGGATTCAAGGGGTCCGCTCTGGGGCCAACGTCCTGACTTTC